The entry that follows covers one T cell receptor (beta chain) sequence. The data originate from a study of control samples from healthy donors and cancer patients. V lost 4 bases to trimming and J lost 13 bases, with 19 bases between them. This CDR3 contains 13 residues. Germline V lookup: CDR1 SGHTA, CDR2 FQGNSA. The method was immunoSEQ multiplex PCR; TCRdb's version includes in-frame clones alone and lacks a portion of them. The sample carries fewer than 200,000 clones, around nine tenths recorded once. The receptor was isolated from a man younger than 45 in good health. What was sequenced was blood. The J gene is TRBJ1-2, the V gene TRBV7-2; D ambiguous. The CDR3 nucleotides are TGTGCCAGCAGCTCAGATATTGCGACCCTCGGCACCTTC. This translates into CASSSDIATLGTF.